The 15 T cell receptor beta chains reported below all come from one sample, sequenced in a study of siplizumab effects on memory and regulatory T cells. Only in-frame clones appear in the TCRdb table, and some are missing; sequencing was by immunoSEQ multiplex PCR. The data hold around 87,000 clones, with over 80% observed a single time. The specimen sequenced was CD4+ T cells sorted from blood. The receptors were sampled from a human donor in good health.

V gene TRBV7-2 combines with J gene TRBJ1-2; D gene unclear. Germline values: CDR1 SGHTA, CDR2 FQGNSA. The CDR3 sequence is 12 residues long. The V and J ends lost 2 bases and 5 bases respectively, with 6 bases between them. The CDR3 DNA sequence: TGTGCCAGCAGCTTACTAGGGTATGGCTACACCTTC. Translation: CASSLLGYGYTF.

The chain carries TRBV5-4 and TRBJ1-1; D uncertain. The CDR3 is made up of 13 amino acids. V lost 0 bases, J lost 3 bases, and 6 bases lay in between. CDR1 and CDR2 from the germline V gene are SGHNT and YYREEE (reference sequence). CDR3 bases: TGTGCCAGCAGCTTGGTAGAATACACTGAAGCTTTCTTT. Translation: CASSLVEYTEAFF.

The table lists this clone with a count of one. The chain has TRBV5-1 and TRBJ1-2, with no clear D. V was trimmed by 4 bases and J by 2 bases, leaving 9 bases between them. The CDR3 runs to 13 residues. Germline CDR1 SGHRS, CDR2 YFSETQ. The CDR3 protein is CASSLSENYGYTF. The CDR3 DNA reads as TGCGCCAGCAGCCTTTCCGAGAACTATGGCTACACCTTC.

The rearrangement joins TRBV7-8 to TRBJ2-7; 13 positions agree with TRBD2. The J segment lost 3 bases and the V segment lost 6 bases, leaving 5 bases of the junction unmatched. Germline V CDR1 and CDR2: SGHVS, FQNEAQ. The CDR3 is 15 residues long. DNA for the CDR3: TGTGCCAGCAGGCAGGGACTAGCGGGATTCTACGAGCAGTACTTC. It codes for CASRQGLAGFYEQYF.

The chain has TRBV28 and TRBJ2-5; the match to TRBD2 covers 14 bases. V lost 6 bases, J lost 5 bases, and 8 bases stayed unmatched. The CDR3 runs 16 residues. The germline V gene encodes CDR1 MDHEN and CDR2 SYDVKM. The CDR3 is CASRRTGLAGEETQYF. As DNA, the CDR3 is TGTGCCAGCAGGCGCACGGGACTAGCGGGAGAGGAGACCCAGTACTTC.

The chain combines TRBV9 with TRBJ2-3; 14 bases line up with TRBD2. The V gene end was trimmed by 4 bases and the J gene end by 6 bases; junction bases not matched to a gene: 16. The CDR3 runs 19 residues. Germline V CDR1 and CDR2: SGDLS, YYNGEE. In DNA form, the CDR3 reads TGTGCCAGCAGCCGAGGGGACAGGGGGACTAGCGGGAGAAGGGATACGCAGTATTTT. It encodes CASSRGDRGTSGRRDTQYF. Drawing the rest from reference TRBV9 and TRBJ2-3, the complete variable domain is DSGVTQTPKHLITATGQRVTLRCSPRSGDLSVYWYQQSLDQGLQFLIQYYNGEERAKGNILERFSAQQFPDLHSELNLSSLELGDSALYFCASSRGDRGTSGRRDTQYFGPGTRLTVL.

J is TRBJ1-1 and V is TRBV28, with unresolved D. CDR3 length equals 13 residues. With 4 bases removed from V and 1 base from J, the gap between germline ends came to 7 bases. In germline, CDR1 is MDHEN, CDR2 SYDVKM. In DNA form, the CDR3 reads TGTGCCAGCAGTTCGGCAGCGAACACTGAAGCTTTCTTT. It is translated as CASSSAANTEAFF. The variable domain in full, with the rest retrieved from reference TRBV28 and TRBJ1-1, is DVKVTQSSRYLVKRTGEKVFLECVQDMDHENMFWYRQDPGLGLRLIYFSYDVKMKEKGDIPEGYSVSREKKERFSLILESASTNQTSMYLCASSSAANTEAFFGQGTRLTVV.

The rearrangement links TRBV25-1 to TRBJ1-5; D perhaps matches TRBD1 (5 bases). The CDR3 is 15 residues long. The V and J ends lost 0 bases and 1 base respectively, with 7 bases between them. CDR1 and CDR2 (germline): MGHDK, SYGVNS. Here the CDR3 reads CASSEYGGSNQPQHF. The CDR3 nucleotides read TGTGCCAGCAGTGAATATGGGGGAAGCAATCAGCCCCAGCATTTT.

The CDR3 DNA is TGTGCCAGCAACCTTCAGGGGGCGAGCTATGGCTACACCTTC. Its translation is CASNLQGASYGYTF. The chain employs TRBV6-6 and TRBJ1-2; 8 bases are a match to TRBD1. J lost 4 bases, V lost 7 bases, and 8 bases had no gene match. Germline V gene lookup returns CDR1 MNHNY and CDR2 SVGAGI (reference sequence). The CDR3 has 14 amino acids.

V and J are TRBV27 and TRBJ2-7; 10 bases match TRBD2. CDR1 and CDR2 from the germline V gene are MNHEY and SMNVEV (reference sequence). The CDR3 has 14 amino acids. The V gene end was trimmed by 2 bases and the J gene end by 3 bases; junction bases not matched to a gene: 1. Here the CDR3 DNA reads TGTGCCAGCAGTTTACTAGCGGGAGACTACGAGCAGTACTTC. Amino acid sequence: CASSLLAGDYEQYF.

The chain carries TRBV5-1 and TRBJ2-5; D call uncertain. The CDR3 has 14 residues. From germline, CDR1 is SGHRS and CDR2 YFSETQ. Trimming cost V 0 bases and J 1 base, with 7 bases left between them. CDR3 loop: CASSLGRIQETQYF. The CDR3 nucleotides are TGCGCCAGCAGCTTGGGGCGGATCCAAGAGACCCAGTACTTC.

The chain joins TRBV7-9 to TRBJ2-2; possibly TRBD2 for D (5 bases). The length of the CDR3 is 13 residues. V was cut by 5 bases and J by 6 bases, with 10 bases left in between. Germline V lookup: CDR1 SEHNR, CDR2 FQNEAQ (reference sequence). CDR3 residues: CASSVQEAGELFF. CDR3 nucleotide sequence: TGTGCCAGCAGCGTTCAGGAGGCCGGGGAGCTGTTTTTT.

The V call is TRBV5-1, the J call TRBJ1-1, with D unclear. The CDR3 runs to 15 residues. CDR1 SGHRS and CDR2 YFSETQ come from the germline V gene. The V and J ends lost 0 bases and 0 bases respectively, with 9 bases between them. CDR3 residues: CASSLEVQLNTEAFF. In nucleotides, the CDR3 is TGCGCCAGCAGCTTGGAAGTACAGCTGAACACTGAAGCTTTCTTT.

The rearrangement links TRBV11-3 to TRBJ1-1; D may be TRBD1 (6 bases). Trimming shortened V by 1 base and J by 6 bases, and 18 bases separated the two germline ends. The germline V gene encodes CDR1 SGHNT and CDR2 YENEEA. The CDR3 runs 16 residues. The CDR3 reads CASSLVPGQAFSEAFF. Here the CDR3 DNA reads TGTGCCAGCAGCTTAGTACCGGGACAAGCATTCTCTGAAGCTTTCTTT.

The CDR3 nucleotides read TGTGCAAGCCGGAGGGGATTTGGGGACAGGGAGACCCAGTACTTC. Amino acid sequence: CASRRGFGDRETQYF. The J gene is TRBJ2-5, the V gene TRBV6-5; 8 bases are a match to TRBD1. From germline, CDR1 is MNHEY and CDR2 SVGAGI. CDR3 size: 15 residues.